Listed below are T cell receptor beta chains from one sample, sequenced in a study of cytomegalovirus exposure and HLA in healthy donors. Libraries were prepared by immunoSEQ multiplex PCR; TCRdb keeps only in-frame clonotypes and omits some of them. The sample lists fewer than 200,000 clones, 55% to 70% occurring once. The sample comprised PBMCs. The receptors originated from a woman aged 40 to 50 in good health and CMV-seropositive. Each CDR3 is given with its conserved first and last residue. D genes are given only for firm matches. Size is omitted from some rows. Given values are once, few, many or a class for expanded clones.

D gene	J gene	V gene	clone size	CDR3 DNA	CDR3 protein
TRBD1	TRBJ1-1	TRBV7-2	NA	TGTGCCAGCAGCTTGGACAGGCAGAACACTGAAGCTTTCTTT	CASSLDRQNTEAFF
TRBD1	TRBJ2-6	TRBV7-9	few	TGTGCCAGCAGCCCCGGGACAGCTGGGGCCAACGTCCTGACTTTC	CASSPGTAGANVLTF
NA	TRBJ1-1	TRBV27	NA	TGTGCCAGCAGTTCCCATAGCGTGAACACTGAAGCTTTCTTT	CASSSHSVNTEAFF
TRBD2	TRBJ2-5	TRBV14	NA	TGTGCCAGCAGCCCCCCCCGGGGGGCGGGAGGAAGATTGGAGACCCAGTACTTC	CASSPPRGAGGRLETQYF
TRBD1	TRBJ1-6	TRBV7-2	NA	TGTGCCAGCAGCCCAAATTCTGACAGGGCCGATTCACCCCTCCACTTT	CASSPNSDRADSPLHF
TRBD1	TRBJ2-7	TRBV5-5	NA	TGTGCCAGCAGCGCGGGGGACAGGGGGGCCTACGAGCAGTACTTC	CASSAGDRGAYEQYF
TRBD1	TRBJ2-5	TRBV19	NA	TGTGCCAGTAGTCCTAGACAGGGGCGGGAGACCCAGTACTTC	CASSPRQGRETQYF
NA	TRBJ1-1	TRBV18	NA	TGTGCCAGCTCACCACCTATAGGACAGCCGACAATTGAAGCTTTCTTT	CASSPPIGQPTIEAFF
NA	TRBJ1-2	TRBV7-2	few	TGTGCCAGCAGCCAGACCTACGGGGGGCGGTATGGCTACACCTTC	CASSQTYGGRYGYTF
NA	TRBJ1-1	TRBV9	NA	TGTGCCAGCAGCGTAGCGGGAGGGAAGTTTGGGAACACTGAAGCTTTCTTT	CASSVAGGKFGNTEAFF
NA	TRBJ1-5	TRBV6-5	NA	TGTGCCAGCAGTTACAGTAGGGCAGGCCAAGGGGCCCAGCATTTT	CASSYSRAGQGAQHF
TRBD2	TRBJ2-1	TRBV7-9	NA	TGTGCCAGCAGCTTAGAGCGGGATCTCGATGAGCAGTTCTTC	CASSLERDLDEQFF
NA	TRBJ1-1	TRBV7-8	few	TGTGCCAGCAGCCAGGAGGGACGGGAGTTCTTT	CASSQEGREFF
NA	TRBJ2-3	TRBV7-2	once	TGTGCCAGCAGCTTAAGACGGGGAGTGGGGGATACGCAGTATTTT	CASSLRRGVGDTQYF
NA	TRBJ1-4	TRBV27	NA	TGTGCCAGCAGTTCCCTTGCAACTAATGAAAAACTGTTTTTT	CASSSLATNEKLFF
TRBD2	TRBJ2-3	TRBV29-1	NA	TGCAGCGTCATCGGACTAGCGGGAGCAGATACGCAGTATTTT	CSVIGLAGADTQYF
NA	TRBJ2-3	TRBV1	NA	TGCACCAGCAGCTTAGCAGATACGCAGTATTTT	CTSSLADTQYF
TRBD1	TRBJ2-2	TRBV29-1	NA	TGCAGCGTTACGGGACAGTTAAACACCGGGGAGCTGTTTTTT	CSVTGQLNTGELFF
TRBD1	TRBJ1-2	TRBV5-1	NA	TGCGCCAGCAGCTTCAACAGGGGGCGCGACTATGGCTACACCTTC	CASSFNRGRDYGYTF
NA	TRBJ1-4	TRBV18	few	TGTGCCAGCTCACTTGACAGCCCTAATGAAAAACTGTTTTTT	CASSLDSPNEKLFF
NA	TRBJ1-6	TRBV7-2	once	TGTGCCAGCAGCTTTGGGAGGGTCGGCTCACCCCTCCACTTT	CASSFGRVGSPLHF
TRBD1	TRBJ2-7	TRBV7-8	NA	TGTGCCAGCAGCCGCGGAGGCGGACAGGGGCGTAGGGAGCAGTACTTC	CASSRGGGQGRREQYF
NA	TRBJ2-7	TRBV4-1	NA	TGCGCCAGCAGCCCGGGAGGACAGGGAAGCTCCTACGAGCAGTACTTC	CASSPGGQGSSYEQYF
TRBD1	TRBJ2-5	TRBV2	NA	TGTGCCAGCAGTCTCGGGACAGCCGAAGAGACCCAGTACTTC	CASSLGTAEETQYF
NA	TRBJ2-3	TRBV9	few	TGTGCCAGCAGCGTAGACGGGGGGCTATACCCTAGCACAGATACGCAGTATTTT	CASSVDGGLYPSTDTQYF
TRBD1	TRBJ1-1	TRBV7-3	few	TGTGCCAGCAGCGGACAGGGCGAGGAAGCTTTCTTT	CASSGQGEEAFF
TRBD1	TRBJ1-2	TRBV9	NA	TGTGCCAGCAGCACTCCGGGACAGGGGGCGCCTGGTGGCTACACCTTC	CASSTPGQGAPGGYTF
NA	TRBJ1-1	TRBV6-5	NA	TGTGCCAGCAGCTTTACGGGGGGTGGCACTGAAGCTTTCTTT	CASSFTGGGTEAFF
TRBD2	TRBJ2-7	TRBV6-5	NA	TGTGCCAGCAGGGGAAGCGGGAGCCCCTACGAGCAGTACTTC	CASRGSGSPYEQYF
NA	TRBJ1-4	TRBV5-1	NA	TGCGCCAGCAGTTTGGACGGTGGGCCTAATGAAAAACTGTTTTTT	CASSLDGGPNEKLFF
TRBD2	TRBJ2-7	TRBV25-1	NA	TGTGCCAGCAGTGCTAGCGGGAGAGCGTACGAGCAGTACTTC	CASSASGRAYEQYF
NA	TRBJ1-1	TRBV5-1	NA	TGCGCCAGCAGCCTTAATATGAACACTGAAGCTTTCTTT	CASSLNMNTEAFF
TRBD2	TRBJ2-7	TRBV7-9	few	TGTGCCAGCAGCCTAGCGGGAGCTCCCAACGAGCAGTACTTC	CASSLAGAPNEQYF
TRBD1	TRBJ2-7	TRBV5-4	once	TGTGCCAGCAGTTCAGGGGGTTTGGAGTACGAGCAGTACTTC	CASSSGGLEYEQYF
TRBD1	TRBJ2-7	TRBV29-1	NA	TGCAGCGTGTCCACAGGGGACTACGAGCAGTACTTC	CSVSTGDYEQYF
NA	TRBJ2-7	TRBV10-3	once	TGTGCCATCAGTGAGGCCCGGGACTCTCCCGAGCAGTACTTC	CAISEARDSPEQYF
TRBD2	TRBJ2-3	TRBV4-2	once	TGTGCCAGCAGACTACCGGGACTAGCGGGAGGGCTCACAGATACGCAGTATTTT	CASRLPGLAGGLTDTQYF
TRBD2	TRBJ2-3	TRBV9	few	TGTGCCAGCAGCGTAGCTACTAGCGGGGGCGCAGATACGCAGTATTTT	CASSVATSGGADTQYF
TRBD1	TRBJ1-4	TRBV6-5	NA	TGTGCCAGCAGTTACTCAGGGGGCTATGAAAAACTGTTTTTT	CASSYSGGYEKLFF
NA	TRBJ1-6	TRBV2	NA	TGTGCCAGCTTGAGCGGCAGTTCGACCAATTCACCCCTCAACTTT	CASLSGSSTNSPLNF
NA	TRBJ1-1	TRBV5-4	few	TGTGCCAGCAGAACTATAGGGGTAGATGACACTGAAGCTTTCTTT	CASRTIGVDDTEAFF
TRBD1	TRBJ1-2	TRBV5-4	NA	TGTGCCAGCAGCCACAGACAGGGGACGATCGGCTACACCTTC	CASSHRQGTIGYTF
TRBD1	TRBJ2-2	TRBV5-6	NA	TGTGCCAGCAGCCTCGGGACAGGGGTCGGGGAGCTGTTTTTT	CASSLGTGVGELFF
TRBD1	TRBJ1-1	TRBV4-3	NA	TGCGCCAGCAGCCAAGATCCTGTGGGACAGGGTCTAGGGAACACTGAAGCTTTCTTT	CASSQDPVGQGLGNTEAFF
NA	TRBJ1-2	TRBV19	NA	TGTGCCACCGGCGGGGACGGCTATGGCTACACCTTC	CATGGDGYGYTF
NA	TRBJ1-5	TRBV5-1	few	TGCGCCAGCAGCCCGGAGGGTAGCAATCAGCCCCAGCATTTT	CASSPEGSNQPQHF
NA	TRBJ1-2	TRBV7-2	NA	TGTGCCAGCAGCTTTTGGTCCGGGGGAGTTAACTATGGCTACACCTTC	CASSFWSGGVNYGYTF
NA	TRBJ2-7	TRBV23-1	NA	TGCGCCAGCAGTCAATCTAGAGGGTTCTTCTACGAGCAGTACTTC	CASSQSRGFFYEQYF
TRBD1	TRBJ2-1	TRBV5-1	NA	TGCGCCAGCAGCTTGGTCCAGGGGGCCGGTGAGCAGTTCTTC	CASSLVQGAGEQFF